Presented here are 20 T cell receptor beta chains from one specimen sequenced in a study of T cell clonality in common variable immunodeficiency. Clones were sequenced by immunoSEQ multiplex PCR, and TCRdb holds only the in-frame ones, with some missing. This repertoire holds around 45,000 clones, and none appear only once. The sample comprised peripheral blood mononuclear cells. The receptors shown here come from a person between 18 and 75 years old in good health.

This clone was detected many times. Read data end 3 residues before the CDR3 end; the end is taken from the germline J gene. The chain employs TRBV14 and TRBJ2-2, with 9 bases matching TRBD1. Germline V CDR1 and CDR2: SGHDN, FVKESK. The CDR3 length is 16 residues. V lost 4 bases to trimming and J lost 5 bases; unmatched junction nucleotides: 8. The DNA read from the CDR3 is TGTGCCAGCAGCCTATTGGCGACAGGGGGGACCGGGGAG. It translates to CASSLLATGGTGE. The full CDR3 reads CASSLLATGGTGELFF.

Many counts were recorded for this clone. The CDR3 is cut off 3 residues early in the read; its end comes from the germline J gene. The chain carries TRBV5-1 and TRBJ2-3; a possible D gene is TRBD2 (5 bases). Between the trimmed V and J ends, which lost 0 bases and 2 bases, there was a span of 10 bases. The CDR3 contains 15 residues. Germline CDR1 is SGHRS and CDR2 is YFSETQ. The CDR3 bases that were read are TGCGCCAGCAGCTTGGAAGTAGCGTACACAGATACG. Protein: CASSLEVAYTDT. The full CDR3 is CASSLEVAYTDTQYF.

This clone has at least ten counts. This CDR3 is CASSVDSTQYF. CDR3 bases read: TGTGCCAGCAGCGTAGACTCGACC. V and J are TRBV5-4 and TRBJ2-5; D not resolved. The missing CDR3 end, 3 residues past where the read stops, is filled in from the germline J gene. The V end was cut by 4 bases, the J end by 7 bases, with 8 bases between. The CDR3 has 11 residues. The germline V gene has CDR1 SGHNT and CDR2 YYREEE (reference sequence). Based on the CDR3 plus reference TRBV5-4 and TRBJ2-5, the full variable domain is ETGVTQSPTHLIKTRGQQVTLRCSSQSGHNTVSWYQQALGQGPQFIFQYYREEENGRGNFPPRFSGLQFPNYSSELNVNALELDDSALYLCASSVDSTQYFGPGTRLLVL.

This clone has a count of ten or more. CDR3 DNA, as far as it was read: TGCAGTGCTAGAGGACAGACACTCACTGAA. This gives the protein CSARGQTLTE. The full CDR3 sequence reads CSARGQTLTEAFF. The V call is TRBV20-1, the J call TRBJ1-1; D is possibly TRBD1 (5 bases). The read terminates 3 residues ahead of where the CDR3 ends, so the germline J gene completes it. V dropped 1 base and J dropped 4 bases, with 10 bases sitting between them. The CDR3 runs 13 residues. In germline, CDR1 is DFQATT, CDR2 SNEGSKA (reference sequence).

This clone was seen many times. Read sequence stops 3 residues before the CDR3 end, and the germline J gene provides the missing end. This chain joins TRBV5-1 and TRBJ2-1; 10 positions agree with TRBD2. V shed 3 bases, J shed 8 bases, and the junction held 20 bases outside the gene matches. CDR1 and CDR2 from the germline V gene are SGHRS and YFSETQ. This CDR3 is built from 19 residues. CDR3 in amino acids: CASSSGTSEHRGSLHEQFF. Incomplete CDR3 DNA: TGCGCCAGCAGCTCAGGGACTAGCGAGCATCGTGGATCCCTCCATGAG.

This clone was found many times. The sequence runs out 3 residues before the end of the CDR3; the remainder is reconstructed from the germline J gene. The rearrangement uses TRBV20-1 and TRBJ1-1; TRBD1 matches 7 bases. Germline CDR1 and CDR2: DFQATT and SNEGSKA (reference sequence). CDR3 length: 15 residues. Germline trimming cut 5 bases from V and 6 bases from J; bases unmatched to any gene: 15. CDR3 residues: CSAPGRLLQGSEAFF. The part of the CDR3 DNA that was read is TGCAGTGCTCCAGGACGCTTGTTACAGGGGTCTGAA.

Many counts were recorded for this clone. The CDR3 end falls 3 residues outside the read, so it is completed with the germline J gene. V gene TRBV5-1 combines with J gene TRBJ2-1; 12 bases are a match to TRBD2. The germline V gene has CDR1 SGHRS and CDR2 YFSETQ. V shed 4 bases and J 9 bases; nucleotides not matched to a gene: 14. This CDR3 spans 17 amino acids. CDR3 region: CASSPTRLAGALFEQFF. The DNA read from the CDR3 is TGCGCCAGCAGCCCAACTCGACTAGCGGGAGCCCTTTTTGAG.

Many counts were recorded for this clone. The DNA ends 3 residues before the CDR3 does, and the rest of the CDR3 is filled in from the germline J gene. The V and J genes are TRBV27 and TRBJ2-5; D is undetermined. Trimming removed 7 bases at V and 2 bases at J, with 11 bases between. The germline gives CDR1 MNHEY, CDR2 SMNVEV (reference sequence). This CDR3 region has 13 residues. The CDR3 bases that were read are TGTGCCAGCACTTCGGTCGGGCAAGAGACC. Amino acid sequence: CASTSVGQET. The whole CDR3 protein is CASTSVGQETQYF.

This clone showed up many times. The read comes to an end 3 residues before the CDR3 does, leaving the germline J gene to fill in the end. The chain has TRBV10-1 and TRBJ2-7; 8 bases agree with TRBD1. The CDR3 loop spans 16 amino acids. Germline CDR1 is WNHNN and CDR2 is SYGVQD (reference sequence). V shed 2 bases and J 6 bases; nucleotides not matched to a gene: 12. The CDR3 sequence is CASSEGPVDRASEQYF. CDR3 bases read: TGCGCCAGCAGTGAGGGCCCGGTGGACAGGGCGTCCGAG.

This clone has a count of ten or more. The read ends 3 residues shy of where the CDR3 ends; the end is completed using the germline J gene. The V call is TRBV7-2, the J call TRBJ2-7; 10 bases match TRBD1. The CDR3 contains 15 residues. Per the germline V gene, CDR1 is SGHTA and CDR2 is FQGNSA. The V gene end was trimmed by 5 bases and the J gene end by 3 bases; junction bases not matched to a gene: 7. The CDR3 reads CASSTRTGGNYEQYF. CDR3 bases read: TGTGCCAGCAGCACCCGGACAGGGGGAAACTACGAG.

This clone has ten or more counts. The read terminates 3 residues before the CDR3 end, so the remaining end is supplied by the germline J gene. The chain couples TRBV20-1 to TRBJ1-3, with D perhaps TRBD1 (5 bases). The germline V gene has CDR1 DFQATT and CDR2 SNEGSKA (reference sequence). The CDR3 is made up of 14 amino acids. Trimming removed 6 bases at V and 0 bases at J, with 12 bases between. CDR3 DNA, as far as it was read: TGCAGTGCCCCCGGCGGGGCCTCTGGAAACACC. This encodes CSAPGGASGNT. The CDR3 reads in full as CSAPGGASGNTIYF.

This clone showed up many times. The read terminates 3 residues ahead of where the CDR3 ends, so the germline J gene completes it. The rearrangement uses TRBV7-6 and TRBJ2-3; 9 bases line up with TRBD2. Germline assignment: CDR1 SGHVS and CDR2 FNYEAQ. V lost 7 bases to trimming and J lost 0 bases; unmatched junction nucleotides: 14. This CDR3 spans 18 amino acids. The DNA read from the CDR3 is TGTGCCAGCACCCGTGCGGGGGGGGGCGCGGCTAGCACAGATACG. It encodes CASTRAGGGAASTDT. The full CDR3 protein is CASTRAGGGAASTDTQYF.

In its sample, this clone was seen many times. The sequence runs out 3 residues before the end of the CDR3; the remainder is reconstructed from the germline J gene. This chain uses TRBV30 with TRBJ2-1; tentative D call: TRBD2 (6 bases). CDR3 length: 13 residues. The V end lost 4 bases, the J end lost 6 bases, and 13 bases lay between the germline ends. Germline CDR1 and CDR2: GTSNPN and SVGIG (reference sequence). The CDR3 spells CAWTRDLSNEQFF. The CDR3 bases that were read are TGTGCCTGGACTCGGGACTTATCCAATGAG. Complete variable domain (other parts from reference TRBV30 and TRBJ2-1): SQTIHQWPATLVQPVGSPLSLECTVEGTSNPNLYWYRQAAGRGLQLLFYSVGIGQISSEVPQNLSASRPQDRQFILSSKKLLLSDSGFYLCAWTRDLSNEQFFGPGTRLTVL.

This clone came up many times. The read falls 3 residues short of the CDR3 end, and the missing part is taken from the germline J gene. The rearrangement links TRBV18 to TRBJ1-1; D is perhaps TRBD1 (5 bases). V lost 6 bases to trimming and J lost 1 base, with 18 bases between them. The CDR3 extends over 16 amino acids. Per germline, CDR1 KGHSH and CDR2 LQKENI. Incomplete CDR3 DNA: TGTGCCAGCTCCCCCGGGACTGCCAATCAGAACACTGAA. Translated: CASSPGTANQNTE. The CDR3 as a whole reads CASSPGTANQNTEAFF. Supplemented by reference TRBV18 and TRBJ1-1, the full variable domain reads NAGVMQNPRHLVRRRGQEARLRCSPMKGHSHVYWYRQLPEEGLKFMVYLQKENIIDESGMPKERFSAEFPKEGPSILRIQQVVRGDSAAYFCASSPGTANQNTEAFFGQGTRLTVV.

This clone was detected ten times or more. The read ends 3 residues before the CDR3 terminus; that terminus is restored from the germline J gene. V and J are TRBV28 and TRBJ2-1, with 8 bases that match TRBD2. The ends lost 6 bases at V and 5 bases at J; junction bases unmatched: 12. CDR1 and CDR2 from the germline V gene are MDHEN and SYDVKM. This CDR3 contains 16 residues. The sequenced part of the CDR3 DNA is TGTGCCAGCAGCGCAACAGCGGGAGCTAAGAACAATGAG. Protein product: CASSATAGAKNNE. The full CDR3 protein is CASSATAGAKNNEQFF.

This clone has a count of ten or more. The read terminates 3 residues before the CDR3 end, so the remaining end is supplied by the germline J gene. J is TRBJ2-1 and V is TRBV9; the match to TRBD2 covers 9 bases. The ends lost 4 bases at V and 0 bases at J; junction bases unmatched: 2. Germline V gene data show CDR1 as SGDLS and CDR2 as YYNGEE. The CDR3 has 15 amino acids. CDR3 bases read: TGTGCCAGCAGCCCTAGCGGGGCCTCCTACAATGAG. This translates into CASSPSGASYNE. Given in full, the CDR3 is CASSPSGASYNEQFF.

The table lists this clone with many counts. The missing CDR3 end, 3 residues past where the read stops, is filled in from the germline J gene. V is TRBV7-2 and J is TRBJ1-6; 7 positions match TRBD1. This CDR3 comprises 15 residues. Per the germline V gene, CDR1 is SGHTA and CDR2 is FQGNSA. The CDR3 DNA, read in part, is TGTGCCAGCAGCGCTATTTCCGCGACAGGGTCCCCC. Its translation is CASSAISATGSP. The entire CDR3 reads CASSAISATGSPLHF. Looking up the rest from reference TRBV7-2 and TRBJ1-6 gives the full variable domain: GAGVSQSPSNKVTEKGKDVELRCDPISGHTALYWYRQSLGQGLEFLIYFQGNSAPDKSGLPSDRFSAERTGGSVSTLTIQRTQQEDSAVYLCASSAISATGSPLHFGNGTRLTVT.

This clone has at least ten counts. The missing CDR3 end, 3 residues past where the read stops, is filled in from the germline J gene. This rearrangement joins TRBV2 to TRBJ1-2; 9 bases align to TRBD1. Per the germline V gene, CDR1 is SNHLY and CDR2 is FYNNEI. The CDR3 has 15 residues. Unmatched junction bases numbered 12, after V lost 6 bases and J lost 7 bases. The DNA read from the CDR3 is TGTGCCAGCAGCCCTAACGGACAGGGGAGTCGTGGC. Translated, it gives CASSPNGQGSRG. The entire CDR3 protein is CASSPNGQGSRGYTF. The variable domain in full, with the rest retrieved from reference TRBV2 and TRBJ1-2, is EPEVTQTPSHQVTQMGQEVILRCVPISNHLYFYWYRQILGQKVEFLVSFYNNEISEKSEIFDDQFSVERPDGSNFTLKIRSTKLEDSAMYFCASSPNGQGSRGYTFGSGTRLTVV.

This clone was counted at least ten times. The read stops 3 residues short of the end of the CDR3; the missing end is completed from the germline J gene. This sequence joins TRBV2 and TRBJ2-6; 7 positions match TRBD1. The germline CDR1 and CDR2 sequences are SNHLY and FYNNEI. The CDR3 covers 16 residues. Trimming at V came to 8 bases and at J to 0 bases, leaving 7 bases not matched to a gene. The part of the CDR3 DNA that was read is TGTGCCAGCGGGGGACAGAGTAACTCTGGGGCCAACGTC. It is translated as CASGGQSNSGANV. The full CDR3 protein reads CASGGQSNSGANVLTF.

This clone was found many times. The sequence runs out 3 residues before the end of the CDR3; the remainder is reconstructed from the germline J gene. The chain is built from TRBV6-4 and TRBJ1-2; D unclear. The CDR3 covers 16 residues. Germline CDR1 reads MRHNA; CDR2 reads SNTAGT. Trimming cost V 5 bases and J 2 bases, with 18 bases left between them. This CDR3 reads CASSPGDFGRNYGYTF. CDR3 bases read: TGTGCCAGCAGTCCCGGGGATTTTGGTCGCAACTATGGC.